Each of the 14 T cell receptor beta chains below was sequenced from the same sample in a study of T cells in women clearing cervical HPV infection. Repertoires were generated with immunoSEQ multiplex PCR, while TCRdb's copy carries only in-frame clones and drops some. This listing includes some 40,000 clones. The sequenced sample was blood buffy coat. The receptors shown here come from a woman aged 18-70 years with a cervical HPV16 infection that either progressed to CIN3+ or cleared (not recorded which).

CDR3 DNA (partial): TGTGCCAGCGCGGTGGAGTGGAGTGGC. It translates to CASAVEWSG. The whole CDR3 sequence reads CASAVEWSGYTF. The chain carries TRBV7-2 and TRBJ1-2; the D is unclear. The CDR3 goes on 3 residues after the read ends, and that part is filled in from the germline J gene. The CDR3 is made up of 12 amino acids. From germline, CDR1 is SGHTA and CDR2 FQGNSA. V shed 8 bases and J shed 7 bases, with 14 bases lying between them. Supplemented by reference TRBV7-2 and TRBJ1-2, the full variable domain reads GAGVSQSPSNKVTEKGKDVELRCDPISGHTALYWYRQSLGQGLEFLIYFQGNSAPDKSGLPSDRFSAERTGGSVSTLTIQRTQQEDSAVYLCASAVEWSGYTFGSGTRLTVV.

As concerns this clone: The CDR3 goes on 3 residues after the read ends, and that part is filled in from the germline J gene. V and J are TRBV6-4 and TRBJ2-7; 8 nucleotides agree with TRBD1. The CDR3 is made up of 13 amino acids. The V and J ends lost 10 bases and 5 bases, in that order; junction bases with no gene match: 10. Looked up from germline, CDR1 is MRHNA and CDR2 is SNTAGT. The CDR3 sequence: CATRLDRDHEQYF. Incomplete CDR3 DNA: TGTGCCACCAGATTGGACAGGGACCACGAG.

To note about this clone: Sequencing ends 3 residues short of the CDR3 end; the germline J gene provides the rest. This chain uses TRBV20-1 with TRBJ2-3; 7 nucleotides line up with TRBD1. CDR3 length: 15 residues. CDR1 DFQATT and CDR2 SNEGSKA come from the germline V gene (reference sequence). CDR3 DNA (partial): TGCAGTGCTGGGGGAATGACAGGGAGCGTCAGCCCG. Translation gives CSAGGMTGSVSP. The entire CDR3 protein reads CSAGGMTGSVSPQYF.

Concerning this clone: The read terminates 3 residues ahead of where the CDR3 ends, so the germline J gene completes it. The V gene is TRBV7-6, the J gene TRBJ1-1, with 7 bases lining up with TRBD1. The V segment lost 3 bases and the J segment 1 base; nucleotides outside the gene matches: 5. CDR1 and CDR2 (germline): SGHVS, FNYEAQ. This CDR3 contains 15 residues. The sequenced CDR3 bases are TGTGCCAGCAGCTTGGGACAGACGAAGAACACTGAA. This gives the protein CASSLGQTKNTE. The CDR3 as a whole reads CASSLGQTKNTEAFF.

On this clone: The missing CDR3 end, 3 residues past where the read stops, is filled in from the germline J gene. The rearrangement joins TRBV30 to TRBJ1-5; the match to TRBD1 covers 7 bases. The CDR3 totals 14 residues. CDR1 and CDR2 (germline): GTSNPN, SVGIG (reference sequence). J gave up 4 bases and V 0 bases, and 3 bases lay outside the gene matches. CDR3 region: CAWSVAGGNQPQHF. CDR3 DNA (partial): TGTGCCTGGAGTGTAGCAGGGGGGAATCAGCCC.

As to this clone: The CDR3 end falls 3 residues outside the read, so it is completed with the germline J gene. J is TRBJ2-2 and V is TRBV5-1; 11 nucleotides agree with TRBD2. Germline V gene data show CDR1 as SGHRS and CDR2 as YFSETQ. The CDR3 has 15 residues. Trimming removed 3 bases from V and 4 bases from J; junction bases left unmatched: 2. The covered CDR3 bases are TGCGCCAGCAGCTCCCTAGCGGGAGGCACCGGGGAG. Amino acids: CASSSLAGGTGE. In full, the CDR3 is CASSSLAGGTGELFF.

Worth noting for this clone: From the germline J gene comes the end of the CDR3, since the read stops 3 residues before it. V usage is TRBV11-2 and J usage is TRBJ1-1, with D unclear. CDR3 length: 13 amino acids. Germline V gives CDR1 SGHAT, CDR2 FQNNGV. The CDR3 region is CASSQAPAGEAFF. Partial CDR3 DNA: TGTGCCAGCAGCCAGGCACCCGCCGGAGAA.

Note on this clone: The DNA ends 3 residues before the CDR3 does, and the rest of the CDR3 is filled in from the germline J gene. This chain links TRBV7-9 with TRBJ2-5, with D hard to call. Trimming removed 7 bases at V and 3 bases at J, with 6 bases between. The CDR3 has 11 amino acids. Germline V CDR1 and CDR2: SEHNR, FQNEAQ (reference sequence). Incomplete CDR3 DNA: TGTGCCAGCACCGTAAAAGAGACC. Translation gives CASTVKET. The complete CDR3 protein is CASTVKETQYF.

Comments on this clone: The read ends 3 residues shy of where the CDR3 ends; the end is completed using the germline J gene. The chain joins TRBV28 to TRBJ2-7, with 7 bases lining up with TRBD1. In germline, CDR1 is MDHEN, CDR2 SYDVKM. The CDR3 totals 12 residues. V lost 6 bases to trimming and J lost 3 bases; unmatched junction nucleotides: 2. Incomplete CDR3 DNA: TGTGCCAGCAGGACAGGGCACTACGAG. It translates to CASRTGHYE. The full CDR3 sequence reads CASRTGHYEQYF.

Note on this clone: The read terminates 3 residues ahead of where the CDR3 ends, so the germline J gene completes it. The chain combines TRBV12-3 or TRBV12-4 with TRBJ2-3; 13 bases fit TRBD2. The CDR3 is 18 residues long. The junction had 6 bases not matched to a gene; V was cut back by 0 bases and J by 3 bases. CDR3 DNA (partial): TGTGCCAGCAGTTTAGCGCTCTCGACTAGCGGGAGGACAGATACG. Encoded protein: CASSLALSTSGRTDT. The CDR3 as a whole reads CASSLALSTSGRTDTQYF.

Incomplete CDR3 DNA: TGCAGTGCTAGAGATCGACGAACTACCCGCGAGACC. This codes for CSARDRRTTRET. The CDR3 reads in full as CSARDRRTTRETQYF. The chain combines TRBV20-1 with TRBJ2-5; D gene uncertain. The observed sequence ends 3 residues before the CDR3 terminus, with the missing tail filled in from the germline J gene. The germline V and J ends were trimmed by 0 bases and 5 bases, with 16 bases remaining between them. Germline V gives CDR1 DFQATT, CDR2 SNEGSKA (reference sequence). This CDR3 is 15 amino acids long.

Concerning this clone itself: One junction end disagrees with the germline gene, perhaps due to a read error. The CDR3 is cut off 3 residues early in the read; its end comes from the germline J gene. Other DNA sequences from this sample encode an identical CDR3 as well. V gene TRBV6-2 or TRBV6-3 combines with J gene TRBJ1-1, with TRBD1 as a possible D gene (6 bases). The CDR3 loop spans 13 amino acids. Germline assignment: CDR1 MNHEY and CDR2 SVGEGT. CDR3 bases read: TGTGCTAGCAAGGACAGAATGAACACTGAA. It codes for CASKDRMNTE. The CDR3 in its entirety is CASKDRMNTEAFF.

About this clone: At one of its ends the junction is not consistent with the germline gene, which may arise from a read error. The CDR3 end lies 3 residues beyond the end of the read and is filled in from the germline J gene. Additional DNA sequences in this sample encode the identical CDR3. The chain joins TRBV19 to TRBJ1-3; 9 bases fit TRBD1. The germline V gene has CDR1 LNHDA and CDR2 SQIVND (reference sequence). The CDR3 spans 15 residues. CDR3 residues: CASTWGQGPGNTIYF. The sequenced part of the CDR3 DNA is TGTGCCAGTACCTGGGGACAGGGCCCTGGAAACACT.

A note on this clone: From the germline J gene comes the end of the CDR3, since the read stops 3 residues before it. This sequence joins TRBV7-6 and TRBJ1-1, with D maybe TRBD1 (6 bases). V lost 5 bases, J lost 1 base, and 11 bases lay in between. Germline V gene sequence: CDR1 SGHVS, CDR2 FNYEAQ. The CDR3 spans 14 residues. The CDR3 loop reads CASSPGHQNTEAFF. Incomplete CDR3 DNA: TGTGCCAGCAGCCCGGGACACCAGAACACTGAA.